A single sample gave rise to the 19 T cell receptor beta chains below, sequenced in a study of T cell responses to AZD1222 COVID-19 vaccine. This table comes from immunoSEQ multiplex PCR, and its TCRdb copy is limited to in-frame clones, with some not included. The data show approximately 130,000 clones, 85% to 95% seen once. The specimen comprised peripheral blood, sampled on day 0 of AZD1222 vaccination. The receptors were sampled from an adult in good health.

This clone was observed once. The CDR3 DNA is TGTGCCAGCCTGGGGACGGCTAATGAAAAACTGTTTTTT. Its translation: CASLGTANEKLFF. The chain employs TRBV28 and TRBJ1-4; a weak D match, TRBD1 (5 bases). Trimming pared 8 bases from V and 3 bases from J, leaving 10 bases between. The CDR3 is made up of 13 amino acids. CDR1 is MDHEN, CDR2 SYDVKM, per germline.

The chain joins TRBV27 to TRBJ1-2, with TRBD1 identical over 8 bases. Germline V gives CDR1 MNHEY, CDR2 SMNVEV (reference sequence). Germline trimming cut 3 bases from V and 4 bases from J; bases unmatched to any gene: 4. This CDR3 spans 14 amino acids. CDR3 in DNA: TGTGCCAGCAGTTTGGCCGGGACAGGCTATGGCTACACCTTC. The encoded protein is CASSLAGTGYGYTF.

This chain joins TRBV7-3 and TRBJ1-2, with D unclear. CDR1 and CDR2 from the germline V gene are SGHTA and FQGTGA. With 5 bases removed from V and 4 bases from J, the gap between germline ends came to 17 bases. This CDR3 comprises 15 residues. The CDR3 loop is CASSPVFKSGYGYTF. The CDR3 DNA reads as TGTGCCAGCAGCCCCGTTTTTAAATCGGGCTATGGCTACACCTTC.

This chain links TRBV6-2 or TRBV6-3 with TRBJ1-5; 8 nucleotides line up with TRBD1. V was pared by 2 bases and J by 3 bases, with 12 bases of the junction left unmatched. The CDR3 totals 18 residues. Germline CDR1 and CDR2: MNHEY and SVGEGT. The CDR3 nucleotides are TGTGCCAGCAGTTACCCCCAATTTAGACAGGGGAACAATCAGCCCCAGCATTTT. Protein: CASSYPQFRQGNNQPQHF.

V gene TRBV30 combines with J gene TRBJ2-1; D possibly corresponds to TRBD2 (6 bases). CDR1 and CDR2 (germline): GTSNPN, SVGIG (reference sequence). This CDR3 has 15 amino acids. Trimming took 3 bases from V and 2 from J, leaving 14 bases between them. The CDR3 reads CAWRTGSSAYNEQFF. The CDR3 region has the DNA TGTGCCTGGAGGACGGGGTCTAGCGCCTACAATGAGCAGTTCTTC.

J is TRBJ1-2 and V is TRBV6-2 or TRBV6-3; D unclear. Per the germline V gene, CDR1 is MNHEY and CDR2 is SVGEGT. V was clipped by 2 bases and J by 3 bases, with 7 bases between them. The CDR3 is 13 amino acids. DNA of the CDR3: TGTGCCAGCAGTTACGGGGAGTACTATGGCTACACCTTC. Encoded protein: CASSYGEYYGYTF.

The chain links TRBV27 to TRBJ1-4; D is uncertain. Trimming removed 3 bases from V and 0 bases from J, with 8 bases in between. The CDR3 is made up of 15 amino acids. CDR1 MNHEY and CDR2 SMNVEV come from the germline V gene (reference sequence). The CDR3 sequence: CASSFRLATNEKLFF. For the CDR3, the DNA is TGTGCCAGCAGTTTTCGGCTCGCAACTAATGAAAAACTGTTTTTT.

The chain couples TRBV10-3 to TRBJ1-2, with 12 bases fitting TRBD1. Germline V gene lookup returns CDR1 ENHRY and CDR2 SYGVKD. The CDR3 loop spans 16 amino acids. V shed 6 bases, J shed 2 bases, and the junction held 7 bases outside the gene matches. This chain's CDR3 is CAISLTGQGANYGYTF. The CDR3 DNA reads as TGTGCCATCAGCTTGACGGGACAGGGGGCCAACTATGGCTACACCTTC.

The gene calls are TRBV3-1 (or the pseudogene TRBV3-2) and TRBJ2-5; D may be TRBD2 (5 bases). This CDR3 has 17 residues. V gave up 0 bases and J gave up 1 base, with 15 bases separating them. Germline values: CDR1 LGHDT, CDR2 YNNKEL (reference sequence). The CDR3 is CASSQDLQRIIQETQYF. The CDR3 DNA reads TGTGCCAGCAGCCAAGATCTCCAGCGGATTATCCAAGAGACCCAGTACTTC.

This chain joins TRBV6-5 and TRBJ1-2, with 7 bases lining up with TRBD1. The CDR3 covers 14 residues. Looked up from germline, CDR1 is MNHEY and CDR2 is SVGAGI. Unmatched junction bases numbered 8, after V lost 6 bases and J lost 4 bases. CDR3 loop: CASSPLGQPYGYTF. DNA of the CDR3: TGTGCCAGCAGCCCCCTGGGACAGCCCTATGGCTACACCTTC.

The V gene is TRBV28, the J gene TRBJ2-1; 7 bases align to TRBD2. CDR3 length: 16 residues. Germline V CDR1 and CDR2: MDHEN, SYDVKM. With 5 bases clipped from V and 2 bases from J, the junction kept 9 bases outside the gene matches. The CDR3 region has the DNA TGTGCCAGCAGTCACAAACCCCGGGAGGCCTACAATGAGCAGTTCTTC. Translated, it gives CASSHKPREAYNEQFF.

The V call is TRBV5-6, the J call TRBJ2-1, with TRBD1 identical over 8 bases. V lost 6 bases and J lost 2; bases outside the gene matches: 4. This CDR3 comprises 14 residues. Germline V CDR1 and CDR2: SGHDT, YYEEEE. The CDR3 protein is CASTRTGTYNEQFF. The CDR3 DNA sequence: TGTGCCAGCACCCGGACAGGGACCTACAATGAGCAGTTCTTC. Looking up the rest from reference TRBV5-6 and TRBJ2-1 gives the full variable domain: DAGVTQSPTHLIKTRGQQVTLRCSPKSGHDTVSWYQQALGQGPQFIFQYYEEEERQRGNFPDRFSGHQFPNYSSELNVNALLLGDSALYLCASTRTGTYNEQFFGPGTRLTVL.

The rearrangement joins TRBV7-6 to TRBJ1-6; D gene unclear. V was clipped by 1 base and J by 6 bases, with 10 bases between them. This CDR3 has 15 residues. CDR1 is SGHVS, CDR2 FNYEAQ, per germline. DNA for the CDR3: TGTGCCAGCAGCTTAGGTGGAAATAGTAATTCACCCCTCCACTTT. Translated: CASSLGGNSNSPLHF.

This chain uses TRBV19 with TRBJ1-4; no firm D call. Germline CDR1 and CDR2: LNHDA and SQIVND (reference sequence). CDR3 length: 15 residues. V was pared by 3 bases and J by 3 bases, with 11 bases between. In DNA form, the CDR3 reads TGTGCCAGTAGTATCGGGTCATCTCCTAATGAAAAACTGTTTTTT. This gives the protein CASSIGSSPNEKLFF.

The V and J genes are TRBV7-2 and TRBJ2-1; D unresolved. The V gene lost 1 base and the J gene lost 0 bases, with 10 bases spanning the gap. This CDR3 comprises 16 residues. From germline, CDR1 is SGHTA and CDR2 FQGNSA. This chain's CDR3 is CASSLGAYDSYNEQFF. The CDR3 DNA reads as TGTGCCAGCAGCTTAGGGGCGTACGACTCCTACAATGAGCAGTTCTTC.

This clone was observed once. V usage is TRBV19 and J usage is TRBJ2-1; 7 bases line up with TRBD1. J gave up 0 bases and V 7 bases, and 3 bases lay outside the gene matches. The CDR3 loop spans 14 amino acids. Germline V gene lookup returns CDR1 LNHDA and CDR2 SQIVND (reference sequence). The CDR3 DNA follows: TGTGCCAGTAACCGGGACAGCTCCTACAATGAGCAGTTCTTC. As protein: CASNRDSSYNEQFF.

The chain couples TRBV7-3 to TRBJ1-5, with 10 positions matching TRBD1. V was pared by 5 bases and J by 4 bases, with 5 bases of the junction left unmatched. This CDR3 contains 15 residues. Germline CDR1 and CDR2: SGHTA and FQGTGA. CDR3 sequence: CASSAGTGANQPQHF. CDR3 nucleotide sequence: TGTGCCAGCAGCGCCGGGACAGGGGCAAATCAGCCCCAGCATTTT.

The CDR3 is CSVKSPGLAGGGMRQYF. CDR3 coding DNA: TGCAGCGTTAAAAGCCCGGGACTAGCGGGAGGAGGAATGAGACAGTACTTC. The chain recombines TRBV29-1 with TRBJ2-7; 15 nucleotides match TRBD2. The junction had 18 bases not matched to a gene; V was cut back by 5 bases and J by 10 bases. Germline V gives CDR1 SQVTM, CDR2 ANQGSEA. CDR3 length equals 17 residues.

V and J are TRBV23-1 and TRBJ1-4; 8 bases map to TRBD1. TRBV23-1 is marked as an open reading frame, function uncertain. The CDR3 sequence is 15 residues long. Trimming cost V 3 bases and J 10 bases; bases outside gene matches: 10. DNA for the CDR3: TGCGCCAGCAGTCACCCGGACAGGGTCCCCGGAAAACTGTTTTTT. Translating it yields CASSHPDRVPGKLFF.